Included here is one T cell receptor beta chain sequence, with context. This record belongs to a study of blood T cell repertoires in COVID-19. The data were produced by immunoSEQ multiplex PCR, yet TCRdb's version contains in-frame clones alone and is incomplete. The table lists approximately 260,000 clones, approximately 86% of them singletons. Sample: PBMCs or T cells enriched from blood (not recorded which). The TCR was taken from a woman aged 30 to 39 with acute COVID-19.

CDR3 loop: CAITRKGQGGGYNEQFF. DNA of the CDR3: TGTGCCATCACACGAAAGGGACAGGGGGGAGGTTACAATGAGCAGTTCTTC. V usage is TRBV19 and J usage is TRBJ2-1, with TRBD1 matching 11 bases. The CDR3 covers 17 residues. Trimming took 10 bases from V and 4 from J; bases not matched to a gene: 15. Germline CDR1 and CDR2: LNHDA and SQIVND (reference sequence).